This TCR beta chain was recovered during a study of cytomegalovirus exposure and HLA in healthy donors. Study-level findings and limits: In a later analysis, the majority of CMV-associated beta chains seemingly showed HLA restriction.

There are 13 residues in the CDR3. Trimming left V 4 bases short and J 2 bases short, with 9 bases between. CDR1 is SGHDT, CDR2 YYEEEE, per germline. The PCR had 60 Vbeta and 13 Jbeta primers. Clones were read by immunoSEQ multiplex PCR, and TCRdb kept only the in-frame ones, dropping some. The table has approximately 200,000 clones, approximately 80% seen once; the top ten hold 0.098%. With regard to this clone: Its matching antigen is unknown.

V usage is TRBV5-6 and J usage is TRBJ1-2; possibly TRBD1 for D (5 bases). The sequence came from a boy between 2 and 10 years old in good health and CMV-seronegative. Sequencing was carried out using PBMCs. CDR3 loop: CASSPDTNYGYTF. CDR3 nucleotides: TGTGCCAGCAGCCCGGACACCAACTATGGCTACACCTTC.